One sample yielded the 23 T cell receptor beta chains listed below, sequenced in a study of beta chain features in type 1 diabetes. The isolated RNA, all of it, was reverse transcribed, so expressed TCRB transcripts were what got sequenced. The assay was immunoSEQ multiplex PCR, and TCRdb's table has in-frame clones only and misses some. The sample shows around 400,000 clones, roughly 16% of them seen only once. Sequenced input: naive CD4+ T cells from blood. The origin of the receptors is a woman under 30 in good health.

This chain connects TRBV7-2 to TRBJ2-2; D unclear. Germline CDR1 reads SGHTA; CDR2 reads FQGNSA. V was cut by 0 bases and J by 3 bases, with 5 bases left in between. This CDR3 contains 14 residues. The CDR3 region has the DNA TGTGCCAGCAGCTTAGCTTCTCACACCGGGGAGCTGTTTTTT. Amino acids: CASSLASHTGELFF.

The V and J genes are TRBV7-7 and TRBJ2-7, with D possibly matching TRBD2 (6 bases). With 5 bases removed from V and 2 bases from J, the gap between germline ends came to 16 bases. Germline lookup yields CDR1 SSHAT and CDR2 FNYEAQ (reference sequence). The CDR3 has 15 residues. CDR3 DNA sequence: TGTGCCAGCAGCCTTCGAGGAGGGGAAGCCTACGAGCAGTACTTC. As protein: CASSLRGGEAYEQYF.

The chain links TRBV27 to TRBJ2-5; 10 bases align to TRBD2. Germline V CDR1 and CDR2: MNHEY, SMNVEV (reference sequence). This CDR3 is built from 19 residues. V was clipped by 4 bases and J by 1 base; unmatched bases: 15. DNA of the CDR3: TGTGCCAGCAGTTCCCCCGGACAGACCAGGACTAGCGGCCAAGAGACCCAGTACTTC. It is translated as CASSSPGQTRTSGQETQYF.

The V gene is TRBV12-5, the J gene TRBJ1-2; possible D gene TRBD1, 6 bases. Germline V gene lookup returns CDR1 LGHNT and CDR2 FRNRAP. The V end was cut by 5 bases, the J end by 1 base, with 11 bases between. The CDR3 has 14 amino acids. The CDR3 DNA follows: TGTGCTAGTGGTCCCCCACAGGGTAACTATGGCTACACCTTC. It specifies CASGPPQGNYGYTF. Variable domain in full (rest from reference TRBV12-5 and TRBJ1-2): DARVTQTPRHKVTEMGQEVTMRCQPILGHNTVFWYRQTMMQGLELLAYFRNRAPLDDSGMPKDRFSAEMPDATLATLKIQPSEPRDSAVYFCASGPPQGNYGYTFGSGTRLTVV.

The CDR3 here is CAWSAGGMDTQYF. The DNA for the CDR3 is TGTGCCTGGAGTGCGGGGGGTATGGATACGCAGTATTTT. V usage is TRBV30 and J usage is TRBJ2-3, with 7 bases fitting TRBD2. V shed 1 base and J 6 bases; nucleotides not matched to a gene: 4. Germline CDR1 reads GTSNPN; CDR2 reads SVGIG (reference sequence). This CDR3 has 13 residues.

V gene TRBV20-1 combines with J gene TRBJ1-1; D unclear. Germline V gives CDR1 DFQATT, CDR2 SNEGSKA (reference sequence). The CDR3 extends over 11 amino acids. The CDR3 DNA follows: TGCAGCGAGCGAGGCGACACTGAAGCTTTCTTT. This codes for CSERGDTEAFF.

There are a few counts of this clone. V is TRBV28 and J is TRBJ2-1, with D possibly matching TRBD2 (6 bases). Trimming took off 2 bases at V and 7 bases at J, with 18 bases between the two ends. The CDR3 is 16 amino acids. Germline V gene sequence: CDR1 MDHEN, CDR2 SYDVKM. Here the CDR3 reads CASSLGGRVTTNEQFF. CDR3 in DNA: TGTGCCAGCAGTTTAGGGGGGAGAGTAACGACGAATGAGCAGTTCTTC.

This chain links TRBV5-1 with TRBJ2-1; D call uncertain. Trimming removed 2 bases at V and 5 bases at J, with 11 bases between. CDR1 SGHRS and CDR2 YFSETQ come from the germline V gene. The CDR3 covers 14 residues. As DNA, the CDR3 is TGCGCCAGCAGCTTCCCCTGGCAGAACAATGAGCAGTTCTTC. Its translation: CASSFPWQNNEQFF.

The DNA for the CDR3 is TGTGCCAGCAGCTACGGACAGCAAGAGACCCAGTACTTC. Translating gives CASSYGQQETQYF. This chain uses TRBV7-2 with TRBJ2-5, with TRBD1 as a possible D gene (6 bases). The CDR3 is 13 amino acids. Germline loops: CDR1 SGHTA, CDR2 FQGNSA. V lost 4 bases and J lost 2, with 8 bases in between.

This clone came up a few times. Different DNA sequences within this sample yield the same CDR3. The chain is built from TRBV11-1 and TRBJ2-1; 12 nucleotides line up with TRBD2. The CDR3 has 15 amino acids. Trimming took 3 bases from V and 6 from J; bases not matched to a gene: 3. The germline gives CDR1 SGHAT, CDR2 FQDESV (reference sequence). CDR3 amino acids: CASSLELAGGNEQFF. CDR3 coding DNA: TGTGCCAGCAGCTTGGAACTAGCGGGAGGCAATGAGCAGTTCTTC.

The sample holds a few counts of this clone. V and J are TRBV9 and TRBJ2-1; perhaps TRBD2 as D (7 bases). V lost 0 bases to trimming and J lost 5 bases, with 12 bases between them. The CDR3 covers 15 residues. The germline CDR1 and CDR2 sequences are SGDLS and YYNGEE. CDR3 in amino acids: CASSVGRGADNEQFF. In DNA, the CDR3 is TGTGCCAGCAGCGTAGGCCGGGGGGCCGACAATGAGCAGTTCTTC.

The chain combines TRBV5-1 with TRBJ2-1; 12 nucleotides line up with TRBD2. This CDR3 is 17 amino acids long. Germline loops: CDR1 SGHRS, CDR2 YFSETQ. V lost 0 bases to trimming and J lost 6 bases; unmatched junction nucleotides: 7. CDR3 in DNA: TGCGCCAGCAGCTTGGATACTAGCGGGAGGAAAGGCAATGAGCAGTTCTTC. Translated, it gives CASSLDTSGRKGNEQFF.

This clone appeared a few times. CDR3 sequence reads: CAWSSQGEQYF. In nucleotides, the CDR3 is TGTGCCTGGAGTTCCCAGGGCGAGCAGTACTTC. The chain carries TRBV30 and TRBJ2-7, with D maybe TRBD1 (5 bases). Trimming pared 2 bases from V and 6 bases from J, leaving 8 bases between. The CDR3 spans 11 residues. Germline V gene data show CDR1 as GTSNPN and CDR2 as SVGIG (reference sequence).

This clone came up a few times. V is TRBV5-1 and J is TRBJ2-6; D remains unclear. The V gene lost 1 base and the J gene lost 2 bases, with 7 bases spanning the gap. CDR3 length: 15 amino acids. Germline V lookup: CDR1 SGHRS, CDR2 YFSETQ. The CDR3 sequence: CASSLHQAGANVLTF. The CDR3 DNA is TGCGCCAGCAGCTTGCATCAGGCTGGGGCCAACGTCCTGACTTTC.

Only a few counts were recorded for this clone. The chain uses TRBV19 and TRBJ2-5, with 11 bases aligning to TRBD1. The length of the CDR3 is 15 residues. J was trimmed by 1 base and V by 5 bases; bases with no gene match: 3. Germline CDR1 is LNHDA and CDR2 is SQIVND (reference sequence). CDR3: CASSVGTGGQETQYF. The CDR3 nucleotides are TGTGCCAGTAGTGTTGGGACAGGGGGCCAAGAGACCCAGTACTTC.

This clone was counted a few times. The chain is built from TRBV9 and TRBJ2-3; D might be TRBD2 (6 bases). The CDR3 runs 17 residues. V lost 4 bases and J lost 0, with 18 bases in between. Germline lookup yields CDR1 SGDLS and CDR2 YYNGEE. The CDR3 loop is CASSPSQPGLSTDTQYF. As DNA, the CDR3 is TGTGCCAGCAGCCCAAGCCAACCGGGACTCAGCACAGATACGCAGTATTTT.

The chain is built from TRBV19 and TRBJ2-1; 8 bases are shared with TRBD1. Germline V gives CDR1 LNHDA, CDR2 SQIVND (reference sequence). The CDR3 length is 14 residues. Trimming removed 3 bases from V and 6 bases from J; junction bases left unmatched: 4. The CDR3 DNA follows: TGTGCCAGTAGTATCGACAGGGGAGGCAATGAGCAGTTCTTC. This translates into CASSIDRGGNEQFF.

This clone was recorded a few times. The J gene is TRBJ1-2, the V gene TRBV10-2; 8 nucleotides agree with TRBD1. J gave up 8 bases and V 2 bases, and 19 bases lay outside the gene matches. The CDR3 length is 18 residues. CDR1 and CDR2 (germline): WSHSY, SAAADI. The chain's CDR3 is CASSETGDRGSQRGGYTF. The CDR3 nucleotides are TGCGCCAGCAGTGAGACGGGAGACAGGGGCTCCCAAAGGGGGGGCTACACCTTC.

V and J are TRBV14 and TRBJ2-1; 10 nucleotides agree with TRBD2. The V and J ends lost 4 bases and 2 bases, in that order; junction bases with no gene match: 8. Germline V gene lookup returns CDR1 SGHDN and CDR2 FVKESK. The CDR3 contains 17 residues. The CDR3 DNA reads TGTGCCAGCAGCCCCTATTACCTAGCGGGAGCCTACAATGAGCAGTTCTTC. This sequence encodes CASSPYYLAGAYNEQFF.

V and J are TRBV7-2 and TRBJ1-5; a possible D gene is TRBD1 (5 bases). Germline lookup yields CDR1 SGHTA and CDR2 FQGNSA. Trimming cost V 3 bases and J 4 bases, with 10 bases left between them. CDR3 length equals 14 residues. CDR3 region: CASSLTQGNQPQHF. CDR3 in DNA: TGTGCCAGCAGCTTGACCCAGGGAAATCAGCCCCAGCATTTT.

This clone was counted a few times. The V call is TRBV23-1, the J call TRBJ2-3, with 10 positions matching TRBD2. TRBV23-1 is identified as an open reading frame with a role that is uncertain. V lost 3 bases, J lost 6 bases, and 15 bases stayed unmatched. CDR3 length: 18 amino acids. This CDR3 is CASSHPSPSGRSRDTQYF. CDR3 sequence (DNA): TGCGCCAGCAGTCACCCCTCACCTAGCGGGAGATCAAGGGATACGCAGTATTTT.

The chain carries TRBV5-1 and TRBJ2-1, with 8 bases fitting TRBD1. V gave up 0 bases and J gave up 6 bases; unmatched junction bases: 5. Per germline, CDR1 SGHRS and CDR2 YFSETQ. This CDR3 region has 15 residues. CDR3 nucleotide sequence: TGCGCCAGCAGCTTGGCAGGGGGCGTGAGCAATGAGCAGTTCTTC. This sequence encodes CASSLAGGVSNEQFF.

This clone was seen a few times. This chain links TRBV5-1 with TRBJ2-1; D may be TRBD2 (6 bases). This CDR3 has 16 amino acids. Germline loops: CDR1 SGHRS, CDR2 YFSETQ. V was clipped by 3 bases and J by 6 bases, with 19 bases between them. CDR3 in amino acids: CASSSTGGPTGNEQFF. CDR3 DNA sequence: TGCGCCAGCAGCTCTACCGGGGGTCCCACCGGCAATGAGCAGTTCTTC.